What follows is one TCR beta chain and its context. Its matching antigen is unknown. This sample is drawn from a study of vaccination and CD4 T cells after COVID-19. Across the whole study: According to the study, participants were given two doses of BNT162b2 or mRNA-1273 vaccine. A median of 72 days (range 14 to 241) separated dose two from the taking of post-vaccine samples. Overlapping peptides of the spike proteins of SARS-CoV-2, HCoV-NL63, HCoV-OC43 and HCoV-229E were used for cell stimulation.

The CDR3 runs to 12 residues. Germline CDR1 and CDR2: WNHNN and SYGVQD (reference sequence). The treatment denotes: approximately 9-day PBMC culture with coronavirus spike peptide pools or control peptides (ViraFEST assay). Expanded clonotypes were found by TCR sequencing after peptide-pool stimulation (ViraFEST). Sequence data for DNA of cultured CD4+ T cells were generated by the Oncomine TCR Beta short-read assay. Each CDR3 protein gets one entry after TCRdb re-called the PCR reads with MiXCR. The sample holds 18,000 or so distinct CDR3 sequences; more than 55% are singletons and the top ten take roughly 9.4%.

The sample consisted of CD4+ T cells from blood, cultured in vitro. This clonotype was sampled from a human donor who had recovered from COVID-19. The chain couples TRBV10-1 to TRBJ2-1; 9 nucleotides align to TRBD1. The DNA end lines up better with TRBJ2-7; the J call may be wrong. Here the CDR3 DNA reads TGCGCCAGCGGACAGGGGAGCTACGAGCAGTACTTC. This gives the protein CASGQGSYEQYF.